Shown below are 12 T cell receptor beta chains from a single sample sequenced in a study of T cell responses to AZD1222 COVID-19 vaccine. Sequenced by immunoSEQ multiplex PCR; TCRdb stores in-frame clones only, minus some. The profile shows some 120,000 clones, 85% to 90% of them singletons. Sequencing used peripheral blood, obtained on day 0 of AZD1222 vaccination. The receptor set was obtained from an adult in good health.

This rearrangement joins TRBV7-9 to TRBJ2-7; TRBD2 matches at 15 bases. Germline assignment: CDR1 SEHNR and CDR2 FQNEAQ (reference sequence). The CDR3 is 18 amino acids. J gave up 5 bases and V 5 bases, and 13 bases lay outside the gene matches. The CDR3 region has the DNA TGTGCCAGCAGCCAGAGGGGGACTAGCGGGAGGAGTAAGGACGAGCAGTACTTC. Its protein is CASSQRGTSGRSKDEQYF.

This clone was seen only a few times. The CDR3 loop reads CASSQSWTGGHQPQHF. The CDR3 DNA reads TGCGCCAGCAGCCAATCCTGGACAGGGGGTCATCAGCCCCAGCATTTT. V usage is TRBV4-1 and J usage is TRBJ1-5; 10 nucleotides line up with TRBD1. The V gene's germline CDR1 is MGHRA and CDR2 YSYEKL. The CDR3 contains 16 residues. V gave up 2 bases and J gave up 5 bases; unmatched junction bases: 6.

V is TRBV7-2 and J is TRBJ1-6, with 7 bases aligning to TRBD1. CDR3 size: 16 residues. The V gene end was trimmed by 6 bases and the J gene end by 6 bases; junction bases not matched to a gene: 11. Germline V gives CDR1 SGHTA, CDR2 FQGNSA. In nucleotides, the CDR3 is TGTGCCAGCAGGCACAGGGGAGAAGGGTTTAATTCACCCCTCCACTTT. This gives the protein CASRHRGEGFNSPLHF.

The chain carries TRBV6-6 and TRBJ2-7, with D unresolved. The V end lost 6 bases, the J end lost 3 bases, and 12 bases lay between the germline ends. Germline CDR1 reads MNHNY; CDR2 reads SVGAGI (reference sequence). The CDR3 loop spans 13 amino acids. CDR3 DNA: TGTGCCAGCAGGCCGCCGACGGGCTACGAGCAGTACTTC. Residues: CASRPPTGYEQYF.

V and J are TRBV19 and TRBJ2-1; 8 positions match TRBD2. This CDR3 is 14 amino acids long. V was pared by 5 bases and J by 11 bases, with 11 bases of the junction left unmatched. The germline CDR1 and CDR2 sequences are LNHDA and SQIVND (reference sequence). CDR3 sequence reads: CASSSRTSQNKQFF. In DNA, the CDR3 is TGTGCCAGTAGTTCCAGGACTAGCCAAAATAAGCAGTTCTTC.

The V gene is TRBV2, the J gene TRBJ2-4, with 9 bases aligning to TRBD1. There are 13 residues in the CDR3. Per germline, CDR1 SNHLY and CDR2 FYNNEI. The V segment lost 6 bases and the J segment 10 bases; nucleotides outside the gene matches: 7. CDR3 DNA: TGTGCCAGCAGGGACGGACAGGGGTTAATTCAGTACTTC. It yields the protein CASRDGQGLIQYF.

The chain uses TRBV5-1 and TRBJ1-2; perhaps TRBD1 as D (5 bases). The CDR3 runs 19 residues. V dropped 0 bases and J dropped 4 bases, with 25 bases sitting between them. The germline V gene has CDR1 SGHRS and CDR2 YFSETQ. For the CDR3, the DNA is TGCGCCAGCAGCTTGGCTCCAGGGCAGTCCCCCATTACATTCTATGGCTACACCTTC. The encoded protein is CASSLAPGQSPITFYGYTF. Using reference TRBV5-1 and TRBJ1-2 for the parts outside the CDR3, the full variable domain is KAGVTQTPRYLIKTRGQQVTLSCSPISGHRSVSWYQQTPGQGLQFLFEYFSETQRNKGNFPGRFSGRQFSNSRSEMNVSTLELGDSALYLCASSLAPGQSPITFYGYTFGSGTRLTVV.

This chain links TRBV5-6 with TRBJ1-2; the match to TRBD1 covers 7 bases. CDR3 length: 12 amino acids. The germline V gene has CDR1 SGHDT and CDR2 YYEEEE. Germline trimming cut 0 bases from V and 13 bases from J; bases unmatched to any gene: 6. CDR3 sequence (DNA): TGTGCCAGCAGCTTGGAACCGGGACAGAGCACCTTC. Its translation: CASSLEPGQSTF. Complete variable domain (other parts from reference TRBV5-6 and TRBJ1-2): DAGVTQSPTHLIKTRGQQVTLRCSPKSGHDTVSWYQQALGQGPQFIFQYYEEEERQRGNFPDRFSGHQFPNYSSELNVNALLLGDSALYLCASSLEPGQSTFGSGTRLTVV.

V is TRBV7-2 and J is TRBJ1-2; 8 bases are shared with TRBD1. Germline CDR1 SGHTA, CDR2 FQGNSA. V lost 7 bases and J lost 8; bases outside the gene matches: 21. The CDR3 runs 17 residues. DNA for the CDR3: TGTGCCAGCAAGAAGAGGACAGGGAGCTGGGGGGCGGAAGGCTACACCTTC. Protein sequence: CASKKRTGSWGAEGYTF.

Points on this clone: A read error may produce the germline difference seen at one junction end. The V call is TRBV5-4, the J call TRBJ2-6; perhaps TRBD2 as D (6 bases). The CDR3 consists of 12 residues. Germline lookup yields CDR1 SGHNT and CDR2 YYREEE (reference sequence). The CDR3 sequence is CGTSSGANVLTF. CDR3 DNA sequence: TGCGGGACTTCCTCTGGGGCCAACGTCCTGACTTTC.

The rearrangement joins TRBV25-1 to TRBJ1-1; D remains ambiguous. The length of the CDR3 is 14 residues. Looked up from germline, CDR1 is MGHDK and CDR2 is SYGVNS. Trimming pared 4 bases from V and 0 bases from J, leaving 9 bases between. In nucleotides, the CDR3 is TGTGCCAGCAGTGCGGCCACAATGAACACTGAAGCTTTCTTT. The encoded protein is CASSAATMNTEAFF.

The chain has TRBV11-3 and TRBJ2-6; D possibly uses TRBD1 or TRBD2 (6 bases each). The CDR3 is 16 amino acids. Trimming stripped 5 bases from V and 0 bases from J, with 11 bases between. Looked up from germline, CDR1 is SGHNT and CDR2 is YENEEA. The CDR3 bases are TGTGCCAGCAGCCGAGGAGGGGGCTCTGGGGCCAACGTCCTGACTTTC. Translation gives CASSRGGGSGANVLTF.